What follows are 9 T cell receptor beta chains derived from one specimen sequenced in a study of T cells in tuberculosis. Only in-frame clones appear in the TCRdb table, and some are missing; sequencing was by immunoSEQ multiplex PCR. The profile covers some 31,000 clones, with 91% appearing a single time and about 2.2% taken by the ten largest. Sequenced: PBMCs. These TCRs come from a donor between 10 and 29 years old with latent tuberculosis or without tuberculosis infection.

J is TRBJ2-1 and V is TRBV5-6; maybe TRBD1 (5 bases). This CDR3 comprises 15 residues. CDR1 and CDR2 from the germline V gene are SGHDT and YYEEEE. V was cut by 6 bases and J by 4 bases, with 17 bases left in between. Written as DNA, the CDR3 is TGTGCCAGCAACCTCGTACAGGCCCGATACAATGAGCAGTTCTTC. It encodes CASNLVQARYNEQFF.

J is TRBJ2-7 and V is TRBV9, with TRBD2 matching 7 bases. The germline gives CDR1 SGDLS, CDR2 YYNGEE. V lost 3 bases, J lost 3 bases, and 12 bases stayed unmatched. CDR3 size: 16 residues. The CDR3 DNA is TGTGCCAGCAGCGAGACCTCGGCGGGAGCCCGCTACGAGCAGTACTTC. Protein: CASSETSAGARYEQYF.

V and J are TRBV7-2 and TRBJ2-1; 14 nucleotides match TRBD2. Germline loops: CDR1 SGHTA, CDR2 FQGNSA. There are 15 residues in the CDR3. V was pared by 6 bases and J by 6 bases, with 4 bases of the junction left unmatched. The chain's CDR3 is CASRRTSGGFNEQFF. DNA of the CDR3: TGTGCCAGCAGAAGGACTAGCGGGGGGTTCAATGAGCAGTTCTTC.

This clone was seen more than once but under ten times. V is TRBV9 and J is TRBJ1-5; weak D call: TRBD1 (6 bases). The V and J ends lost 10 bases and 3 bases respectively, with 11 bases between them. From germline, CDR1 is SGDLS and CDR2 YYNGEE. The CDR3 length is 12 residues. The CDR3 here is CARRDNNQPQHF. The CDR3 bases are TGTGCCCGCCGGGACAACAATCAGCCCCAGCATTTT.

The chain recombines TRBV25-1 with TRBJ2-3; the D gene is possibly TRBD2 (6 bases). This CDR3 contains 17 residues. Looked up from germline, CDR1 is MGHDK and CDR2 is SYGVNS. The ends were cut back, 0 bases at V and 5 bases at J, with 18 bases in the middle. CDR3 amino acids: CASSEYRGGAALDTQYF. CDR3 DNA sequence: TGTGCCAGCAGTGAATATCGGGGAGGAGCTGCCCTAGATACGCAGTATTTT.

The rearrangement joins TRBV30 to TRBJ1-2, with D uncertain. From germline, CDR1 is GTSNPN and CDR2 SVGIG (reference sequence). This CDR3 has 13 residues. Trimming shortened V by 3 bases and J by 4 bases, and 12 bases separated the two germline ends. CDR3 DNA: TGTGCCTGGAGAACGGGTCGAAGCTATGGCTACACCTTC. Amino acids: CAWRTGRSYGYTF.

CDR3 residues: CASSSGQGARAYSPLHF. CDR3 bases: TGTGCCAGCAGCTCTGGACAGGGGGCGAGGGCCTATTCACCCCTCCACTTT. The genes are TRBV5-4 and TRBJ1-6; 11 bases match TRBD1. CDR3 length: 17 residues. Germline CDR1 reads SGHNT; CDR2 reads YYREEE (reference sequence). J gave up 8 bases and V 3 bases, and 10 bases lay outside the gene matches.

The rearrangement links TRBV9 to TRBJ2-3; D gene uncertain. V lost 9 bases and J 2 bases, leaving 4 bases between the germline ends. This CDR3 region has 10 residues. The germline V gene has CDR1 SGDLS and CDR2 YYNGEE. CDR3 sequence reads: CAIITDTQYF. The CDR3, as DNA: TGTGCCATAATCACAGATACGCAGTATTTT. Supplemented by reference TRBV9 and TRBJ2-3, the full variable domain reads DSGVTQTPKHLITATGQRVTLRCSPRSGDLSVYWYQQSLDQGLQFLIQYYNGEERAKGNILERFSAQQFPDLHSELNLSSLELGDSALYFCAIITDTQYFGPGTRLTVL.

The chain combines TRBV6-5 with TRBJ1-4, with D possibly TRBD1 on 6 matching bases. Germline V gives CDR1 MNHEY, CDR2 SVGAGI. With 0 bases removed from V and 7 bases from J, the gap between germline ends came to 9 bases. This CDR3 is 14 amino acids long. The CDR3, as DNA: TGTGCCAGCAGTTACTCAGGGGGGGGTGAAAAACTGTTTTTT. As protein: CASSYSGGGEKLFF.